This section outlines one T cell receptor (beta chain) sequence together with its context. CDR3 size: 14 residues. Per germline, CDR1 SQVTM and CDR2 ANQGSEA. Trimming left V 6 bases short and J 1 base short, with 15 bases between. These data originate in a study of blood T cell repertoires in COVID-19. As for the study in general: Sites across the United States, Italy and Spain contributed samples from acute and convalescent COVID-19. Sample material is recorded as cDNA or gDNA derived from T cells, B-cell-depleted T cells, or PBMCs.

Per the original data handling: Amplified reference gene primers provided the basis for estimating nucleated cell counts. TCRdb's table, derived via immunoSEQ multiplex PCR, lists solely in-frame clones and lacks some. From that table come the V and J calls and clone size; the DNA was used to work out D and trimming. The data show tens of thousands of clones, around 80% seen once. V gene TRBV29-1 combines with J gene TRBJ1-1; maybe TRBD1 (6 bases). This clonotype was obtained from a woman of 80 years or more with acute or convalescent COVID-19. The sample consisted of peripheral blood. The DNA of the CDR3 is TGCAGCGTAAAGCAGGGGATGGGGAACACTGAAGCTTTCTTT. As protein: CSVKQGMGNTEAFF.